The text below deals with one T cell receptor beta chain. The data are from a study of blood T cell repertoires in COVID-19. Study summary: Acute and convalescent COVID-19 specimens originated in the United States, Italy and Spain. The cDNA or gDNA used as material had been derived from T cells, B-cell-depleted T cells, or PBMCs.

Enrollment of patients from Seattle took place during active infection, with longitudinal follow-up. Authors' data handling: Amplification of reference gene primers was used by the study to estimate nucleated cell counts. Sequenced by immunoSEQ multiplex PCR; TCRdb stores in-frame clones only, minus some. Clone size and the V and J calls come from that table; the DNA yielded D and trimming. Altogether around 310,000 clones are present, around 90% being singletons, with the ten largest covering approximately 0.98%. The J segment lost 3 bases and the V segment lost 5 bases, leaving 1 base of the junction unmatched. This CDR3 region has 13 residues. CDR1 is GTSNPN, CDR2 SVGIG, per germline (reference sequence).

The material sequenced was peripheral blood. This TCR came from a woman in her thirties or forties with COVID-19, enrolled during active disease. The rearrangement joins TRBV30 to TRBJ1-2; 12 nucleotides agree with TRBD1. The CDR3 nucleotides read TGTGCCTGGGGGACAGGGGGCCACTATGGCTACACCTTC. Protein: CAWGTGGHYGYTF.